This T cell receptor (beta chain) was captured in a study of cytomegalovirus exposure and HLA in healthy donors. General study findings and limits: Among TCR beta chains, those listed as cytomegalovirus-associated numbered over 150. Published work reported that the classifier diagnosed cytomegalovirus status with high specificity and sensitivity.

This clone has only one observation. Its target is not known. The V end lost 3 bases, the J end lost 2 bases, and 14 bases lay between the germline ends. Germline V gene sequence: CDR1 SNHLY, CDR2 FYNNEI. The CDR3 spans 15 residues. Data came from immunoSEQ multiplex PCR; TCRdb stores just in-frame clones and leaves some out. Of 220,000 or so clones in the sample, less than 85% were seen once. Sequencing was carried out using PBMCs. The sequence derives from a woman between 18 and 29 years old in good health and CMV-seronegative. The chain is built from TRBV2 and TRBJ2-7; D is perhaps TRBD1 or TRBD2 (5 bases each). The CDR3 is CASSDGAGRTYEQYF. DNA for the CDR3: TGTGCCAGCAGTGACGGGGCAGGCCGCACCTACGAGCAGTACTTC.